Sequencing of this T cell receptor beta chain was carried out in a study of T cell repertoires in cytomegalovirus infection. Study at large: As its CMV epitopes, the study selected recently identified HLA-C-restricted and well-studied HLA-B-restricted targets. Signatures in public TCR beta sequences pointed to both CMV infection and matching HLA type.

For this clonotype: The antigen is unknown.

TCRdb reprocessed the reads with MiXCR, giving one entry per CDR3 protein. The sample records about 330,000 distinct CDR3 sequences, roughly a third being singletons. The V gene lost 0 bases and the J gene lost 8 bases, with 12 bases spanning the gap. The CDR3 runs to 14 residues. Germline lookup yields CDR1 KGHDR and CDR2 SFDVKD. The material was cultured PBMCs, obtained from culture after CMV antigen stimulation. The clonotype originates from a human donor in good health (CMV status not recorded). Some clones in this sample may be carry-over from other donors' samples. The genes are TRBV24-1 and TRBJ2-5, with D perhaps matching TRBD2 (6 bases). This CDR3 is CATSDLISGVTQYF. CDR3 sequence (DNA): TGTGCCACCAGTGATTTGATTAGCGGAGTCACCCAGTACTTC.